This T cell receptor (beta chain) was sequenced in a study of T cell changes during pregnancy in multiple sclerosis. Trimming shortened V by 5 bases and J by 3 bases, and 14 bases separated the two germline ends. The CDR3 covers 14 residues. The germline V gene encodes CDR1 GTSNPN and CDR2 SVGIG (reference sequence). Clones were sequenced by immunoSEQ multiplex PCR, and TCRdb holds only the in-frame ones, with some missing. The sample holds roughly 110,000 clones, approximately 90% seen once. The origin of this receptor is a female donor with multiple sclerosis, enrolled in a pregnancy study. The chain is built from TRBV30 and TRBJ2-1, with a tentative D call TRBD2 (6 bases). Source: peripheral blood, taken after pregnancy. CDR3 sequence: CAWARGVDYNEQFF. CDR3 sequence (DNA): TGTGCCTGGGCGCGGGGCGTAGACTACAATGAGCAGTTCTTC. Full variable domain (remainder filled in from reference TRBV30 and TRBJ2-1): SQTIHQWPATLVQPVGSPLSLECTVEGTSNPNLYWYRQAAGRGLQLLFYSVGIGQISSEVPQNLSASRPQDRQFILSSKKLLLSDSGFYLCAWARGVDYNEQFFGPGTRLTVL.